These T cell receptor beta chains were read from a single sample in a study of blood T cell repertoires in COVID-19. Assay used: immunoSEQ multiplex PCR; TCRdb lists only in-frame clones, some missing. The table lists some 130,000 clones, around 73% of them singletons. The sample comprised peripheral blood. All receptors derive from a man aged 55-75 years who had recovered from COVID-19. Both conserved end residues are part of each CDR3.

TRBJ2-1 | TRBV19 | CASSTGQGVYEQFF
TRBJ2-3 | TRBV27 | CASSSRGLAGLTDTQYF
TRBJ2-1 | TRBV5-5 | CASSARADSSYNEQFF
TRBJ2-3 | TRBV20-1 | CSAAHSDTQYF
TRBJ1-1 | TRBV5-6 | CASSRKGFGTEAFF
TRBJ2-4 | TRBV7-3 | CASSLNPGLGYIQYF
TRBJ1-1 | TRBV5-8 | CASSLAEGQGAEAFF
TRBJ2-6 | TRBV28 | CASGGASGANVLTF
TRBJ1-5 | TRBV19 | CASSPLTGGGQPQHF
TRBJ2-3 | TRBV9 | CASSSGLAGLDTQYF
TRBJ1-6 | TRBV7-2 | CASSQAGGVNSPLHF
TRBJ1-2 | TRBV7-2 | CASSSGQGRHGYTF
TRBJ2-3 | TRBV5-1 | CASSLEGASDSTDTQYF
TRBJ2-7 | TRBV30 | CAWRAEGGAYEQYF
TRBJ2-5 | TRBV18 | CASSASTGQETQYF
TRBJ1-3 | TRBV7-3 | CASSLTGGTGNTIYF
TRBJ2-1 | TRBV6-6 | CASSLAGGQGNEQFF
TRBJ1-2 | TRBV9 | CASSPKRTENYGYTF
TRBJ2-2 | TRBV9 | CASSVKGAGELFF
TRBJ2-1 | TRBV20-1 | CSATSPNEQFF
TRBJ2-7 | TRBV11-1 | CASSSDRGYEQYF
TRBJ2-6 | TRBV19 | CASSIPLSGANVLTF
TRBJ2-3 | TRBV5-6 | CASAQSGTRSTDTQYF
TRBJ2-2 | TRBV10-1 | CASSDLSGGSYTGELFF